This T cell receptor (beta chain) was obtained from a study of blood T cell repertoires in COVID-19. Study-wide context: COVID-19 samples from acute and convalescent phases originated in the United States, Italy and Spain. T cells, B-cell-depleted T cells, or PBMCs provided the cDNA or gDNA that served as material.

Study members were between about 18 and 89 years old and lived in about two dozen US regions. The CDR3 runs to 14 residues. V lost 1 base, J lost 0 bases, and 5 bases lay in between. In germline, CDR1 is KGHDR, CDR2 SFDVKD. In the study's own analysis: The assay estimated nucleated cells by amplifying reference gene primers. Sequencing used immunoSEQ multiplex PCR; TCRdb keeps in-frame clones, though not all of them. The V and J calls and the clone size are those of that table, but D and trimming were determined from the DNA. The table includes some 340,000 clones, 90% detected once. The chain joins TRBV24-1 to TRBJ1-2, with D unresolved. This clonotype was obtained from a woman aged 25 to 39 who had been exposed to COVID-19. Sequencing was carried out using PBMCs or T cells enriched from blood (not recorded which). The CDR3 nucleotides are TGTGCCACCAGTGATTTCAGGACTAACTATGGCTACACCTTC. It is translated as CATSDFRTNYGYTF.